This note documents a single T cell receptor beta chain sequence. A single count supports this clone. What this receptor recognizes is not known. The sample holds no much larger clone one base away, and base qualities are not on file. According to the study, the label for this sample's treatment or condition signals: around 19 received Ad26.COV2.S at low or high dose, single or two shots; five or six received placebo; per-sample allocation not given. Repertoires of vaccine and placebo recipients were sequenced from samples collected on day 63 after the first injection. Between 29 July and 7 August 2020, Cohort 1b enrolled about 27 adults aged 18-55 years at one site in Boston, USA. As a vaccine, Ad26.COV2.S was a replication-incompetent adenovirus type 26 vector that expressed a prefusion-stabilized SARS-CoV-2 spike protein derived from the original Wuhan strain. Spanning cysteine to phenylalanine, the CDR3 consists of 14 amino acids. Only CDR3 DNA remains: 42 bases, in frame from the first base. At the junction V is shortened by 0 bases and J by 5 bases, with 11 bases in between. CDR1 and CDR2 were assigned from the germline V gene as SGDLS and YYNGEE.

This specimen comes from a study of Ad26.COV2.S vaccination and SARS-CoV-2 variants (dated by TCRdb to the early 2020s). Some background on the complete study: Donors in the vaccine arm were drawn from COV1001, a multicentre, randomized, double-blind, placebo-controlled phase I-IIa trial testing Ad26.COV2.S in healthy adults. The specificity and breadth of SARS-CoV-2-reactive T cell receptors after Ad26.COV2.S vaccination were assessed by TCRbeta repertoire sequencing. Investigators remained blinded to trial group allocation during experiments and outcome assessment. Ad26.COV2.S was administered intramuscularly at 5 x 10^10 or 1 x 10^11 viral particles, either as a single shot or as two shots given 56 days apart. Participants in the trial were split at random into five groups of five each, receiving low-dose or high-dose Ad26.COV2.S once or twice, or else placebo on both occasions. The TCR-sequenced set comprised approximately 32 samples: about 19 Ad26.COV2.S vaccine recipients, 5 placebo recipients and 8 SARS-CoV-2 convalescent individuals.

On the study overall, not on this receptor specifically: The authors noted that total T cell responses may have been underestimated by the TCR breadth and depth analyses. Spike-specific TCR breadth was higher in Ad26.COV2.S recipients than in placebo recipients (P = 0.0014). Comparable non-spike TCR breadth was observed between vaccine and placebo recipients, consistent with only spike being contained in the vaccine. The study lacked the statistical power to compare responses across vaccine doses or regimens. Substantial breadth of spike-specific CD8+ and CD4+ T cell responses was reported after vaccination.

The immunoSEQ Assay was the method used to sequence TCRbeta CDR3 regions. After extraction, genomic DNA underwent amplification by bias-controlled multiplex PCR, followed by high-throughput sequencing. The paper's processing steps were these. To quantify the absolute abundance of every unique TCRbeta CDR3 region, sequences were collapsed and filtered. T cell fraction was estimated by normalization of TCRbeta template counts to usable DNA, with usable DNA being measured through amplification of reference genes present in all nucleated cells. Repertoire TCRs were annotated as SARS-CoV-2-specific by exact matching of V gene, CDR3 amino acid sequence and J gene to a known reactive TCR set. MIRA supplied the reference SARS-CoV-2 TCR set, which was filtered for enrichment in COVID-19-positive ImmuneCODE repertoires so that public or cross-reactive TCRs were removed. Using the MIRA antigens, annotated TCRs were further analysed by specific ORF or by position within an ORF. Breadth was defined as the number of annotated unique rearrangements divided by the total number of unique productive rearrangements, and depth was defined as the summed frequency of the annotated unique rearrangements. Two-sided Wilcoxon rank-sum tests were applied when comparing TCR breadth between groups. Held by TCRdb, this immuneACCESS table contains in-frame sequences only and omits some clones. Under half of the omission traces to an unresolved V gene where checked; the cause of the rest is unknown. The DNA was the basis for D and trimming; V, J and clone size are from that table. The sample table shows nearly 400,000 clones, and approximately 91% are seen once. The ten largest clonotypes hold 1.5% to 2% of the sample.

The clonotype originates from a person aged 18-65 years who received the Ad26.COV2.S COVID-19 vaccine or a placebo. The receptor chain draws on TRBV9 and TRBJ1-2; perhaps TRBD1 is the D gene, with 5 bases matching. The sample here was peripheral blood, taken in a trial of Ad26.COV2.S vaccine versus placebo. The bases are TGTGCCAGCAGCGTAGAGGTGGGACTTTATGGCTACACCTTC. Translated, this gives CASSVEVGLYGYTF.